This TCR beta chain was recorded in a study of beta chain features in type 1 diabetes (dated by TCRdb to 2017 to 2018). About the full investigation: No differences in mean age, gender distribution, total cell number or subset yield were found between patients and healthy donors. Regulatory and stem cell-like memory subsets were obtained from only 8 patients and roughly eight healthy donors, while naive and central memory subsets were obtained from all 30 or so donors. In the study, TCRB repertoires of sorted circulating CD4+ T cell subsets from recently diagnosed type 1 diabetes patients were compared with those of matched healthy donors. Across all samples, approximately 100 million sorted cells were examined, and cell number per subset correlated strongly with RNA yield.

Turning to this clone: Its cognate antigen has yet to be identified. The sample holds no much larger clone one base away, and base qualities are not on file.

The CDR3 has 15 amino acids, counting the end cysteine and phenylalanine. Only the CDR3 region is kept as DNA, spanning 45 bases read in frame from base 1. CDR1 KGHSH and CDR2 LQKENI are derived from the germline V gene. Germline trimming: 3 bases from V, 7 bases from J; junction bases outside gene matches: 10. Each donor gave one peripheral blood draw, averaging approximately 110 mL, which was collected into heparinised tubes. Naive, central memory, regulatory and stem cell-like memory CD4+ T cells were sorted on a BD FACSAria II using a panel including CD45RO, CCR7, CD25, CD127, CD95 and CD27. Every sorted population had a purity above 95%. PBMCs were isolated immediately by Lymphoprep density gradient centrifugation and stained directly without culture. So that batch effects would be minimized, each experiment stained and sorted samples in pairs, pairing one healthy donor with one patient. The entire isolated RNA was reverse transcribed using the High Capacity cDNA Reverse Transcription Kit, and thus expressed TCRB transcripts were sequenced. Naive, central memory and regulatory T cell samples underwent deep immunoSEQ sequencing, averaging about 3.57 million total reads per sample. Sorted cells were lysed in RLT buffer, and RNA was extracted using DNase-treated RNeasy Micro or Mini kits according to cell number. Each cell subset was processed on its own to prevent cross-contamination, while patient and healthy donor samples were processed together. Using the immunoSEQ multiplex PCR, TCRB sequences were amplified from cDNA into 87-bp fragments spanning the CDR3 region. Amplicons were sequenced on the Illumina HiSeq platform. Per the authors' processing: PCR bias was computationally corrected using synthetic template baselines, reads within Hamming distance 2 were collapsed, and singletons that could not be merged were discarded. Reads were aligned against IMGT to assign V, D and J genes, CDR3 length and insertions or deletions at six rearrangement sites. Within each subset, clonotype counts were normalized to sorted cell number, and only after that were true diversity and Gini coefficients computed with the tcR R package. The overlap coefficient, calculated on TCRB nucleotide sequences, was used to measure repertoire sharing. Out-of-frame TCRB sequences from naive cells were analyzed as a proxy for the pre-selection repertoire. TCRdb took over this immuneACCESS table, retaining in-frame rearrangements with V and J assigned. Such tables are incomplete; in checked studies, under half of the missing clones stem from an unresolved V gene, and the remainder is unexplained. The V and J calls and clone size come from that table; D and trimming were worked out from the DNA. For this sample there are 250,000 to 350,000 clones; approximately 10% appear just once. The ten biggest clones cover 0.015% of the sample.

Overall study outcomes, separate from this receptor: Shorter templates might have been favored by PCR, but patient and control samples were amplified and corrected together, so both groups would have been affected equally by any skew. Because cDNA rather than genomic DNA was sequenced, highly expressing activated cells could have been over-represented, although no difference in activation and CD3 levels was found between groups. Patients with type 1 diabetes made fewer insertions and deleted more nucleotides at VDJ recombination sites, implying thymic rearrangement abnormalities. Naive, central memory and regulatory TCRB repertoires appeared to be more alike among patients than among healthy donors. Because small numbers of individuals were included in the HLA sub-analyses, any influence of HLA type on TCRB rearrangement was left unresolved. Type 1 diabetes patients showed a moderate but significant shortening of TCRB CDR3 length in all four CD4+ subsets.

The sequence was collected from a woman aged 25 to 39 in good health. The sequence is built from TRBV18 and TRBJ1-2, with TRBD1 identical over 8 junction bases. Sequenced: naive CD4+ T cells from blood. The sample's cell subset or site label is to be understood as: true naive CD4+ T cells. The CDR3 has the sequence CASSPVQGAWSGYTF. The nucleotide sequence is TGTGCCAGCTCACCGGTTCAGGGGGCGTGGAGTGGCTACACCTTC. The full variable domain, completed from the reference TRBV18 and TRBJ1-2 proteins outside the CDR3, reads NAGVMQNPRHLVRRRGQEARLRCSPMKGHSHVYWYRQLPEEGLKFMVYLQKENIIDESGMPKERFSAEFPKEGPSILRIQQVVRGDSAAYFCASSPVQGAWSGYTFGSGTRLTVV.